This is a list of T cell receptor beta chains from one sample in a study of blood T cell repertoires in COVID-19. Method: immunoSEQ multiplex PCR; TCRdb's copy keeps in-frame clones and lacks some. In the table there are about 230,000 clones, approximately 89% of which are singletons. Sequencing was performed on PBMCs or T cells enriched from blood (not recorded which). All receptors come from a woman between 40 and 50 years old with acute COVID-19. Each CDR3 is given with its conserved first and last residue. A D gene is named only where the DNA matches it firmly. Part of the rows lack a size; the others show once, few, many or a class for expanded clones.

D	size	J	V	DNA	CDR3
TRBD2	NA	TRBJ2-3	TRBV7-9	TGTGCCAGCAGCTTACGAAGAATGTCGGGGGGAGGCACAGATACGCAGTATTTT	CASSLRRMSGGGTDTQYF
NA	NA	TRBJ1-1	TRBV5-1	TGCGCCAGCAGCTCGGACCGGGGAACTGAAGCTTTCTTT	CASSSDRGTEAFF
NA	NA	TRBJ2-5	TRBV24-1	TGTGCCACAGAGGGCGGGGCAGAGACCCAGTACTTC	CATEGGAETQYF
NA	NA	TRBJ2-7	TRBV19	TGTGCCAGTAGCCAGGGGTCGGCTAACTACGAGCAGTACTTC	CASSQGSANYEQYF
NA	NA	TRBJ1-4	TRBV18	TGTGCCAGCTCACCGTTACGAGGAGCAACTAATGAAAAACTGTTTTTT	CASSPLRGATNEKLFF
NA	NA	TRBJ1-2	TRBV24-1	TGTGCCACCAGTGTCAGGGGTGGCTACACCTTC	CATSVRGGYTF
NA	NA	TRBJ2-5	TRBV6-2/TRBV6-3	TGTGCCAGCAGTCAACAAGAGACCCAGTACTTC	CASSQQETQYF
TRBD2	once	TRBJ2-3	TRBV9	TGTGCCAGCAGCGTAGAGAGCGGGGGGGCCGGAGATACGCAGTATTTT	CASSVESGGAGDTQYF
NA	NA	TRBJ2-5	TRBV11-3	TGTGCCAGCAGCTTAGGGCCTCAGTACCAAGAGACCCAGTACTTC	CASSLGPQYQETQYF
TRBD1	once	TRBJ1-1	TRBV11-3	TGTGCCAGCAGCTTAGATTCCTTCGGACAGGGAAGAACTGAAGCTTTCTTT	CASSLDSFGQGRTEAFF
NA	NA	TRBJ2-3	TRBV25-1	TGTGCCAGCAGTGATGGGGCAGGGCGCACAGATACGCAGTATTTT	CASSDGAGRTDTQYF
TRBD1	NA	TRBJ2-2	TRBV30	TGTGCCTGGAGTCCGGGAACAGGGGGCAGGACCGGGGAGCTGTTTTTT	CAWSPGTGGRTGELFF
TRBD2	NA	TRBJ2-5	TRBV12-5	TGTGCTAGTGGTTGGGGCGGGAGCCAAGAGACCCAGTACTTC	CASGWGGSQETQYF
NA	NA	TRBJ1-5	TRBV18	TGTGCCAGCTCACCACCGGGAGTCTCTAGCAATCAGCCCCAGCATTTT	CASSPPGVSSNQPQHF
TRBD2	NA	TRBJ2-3	TRBV10-3	TGTGCCATCAGTGATCGACTAGCCGATAGCACAGATACGCAGTATTTT	CAISDRLADSTDTQYF
NA	NA	TRBJ1-2	TRBV27	TGTGCCAGCAGTTTTGGTAGGGGTAACTATGGCTACACCTTC	CASSFGRGNYGYTF
NA	NA	TRBJ1-4	TRBV30	TGTGCCTGGAGGAGAACAGGGCCGGGAGAAAAACTGTTTTTT	CAWRRTGPGEKLFF
NA	NA	TRBJ2-1	TRBV7-8	TGTGCCAGCAGCTCCCAGAGGGGGACGAGCTCCTACAATGAGCAGTTCTTC	CASSSQRGTSSYNEQFF
NA	NA	TRBJ2-5	TRBV6-5	TGTGCCAGCAGAACAGGGTTGCCGGAGACCCAGTACTTC	CASRTGLPETQYF
NA	NA	TRBJ2-1	TRBV12-2	TGTGCAAGTCGCTTAGATTGCCTAGCGAACAATGAGCAGTTCTTC	CASRLDCLANNEQFF
NA	NA	TRBJ2-5	TRBV30	TGTGCCTGGAGTCTACTCGAGACCCAGTACTTC	CAWSLLETQYF
TRBD1	NA	TRBJ1-4	TRBV12-3/TRBV12-4	TGTGCCAGCAGTTTCCGACAGGGGGAAAAACTGTTTTTT	CASSFRQGEKLFF
NA	NA	TRBJ2-7	TRBV7-9	TGTGCCAGCAGCTTCCAGGGTATCCACTCCTCCTACGAGCAGTACTTC	CASSFQGIHSSYEQYF
TRBD2	NA	TRBJ2-1	TRBV5-5	TGTGCCAGCAGCGGGAGACTAGCGGGATCTCGCGACTACAATGAGCAGTTCTTC	CASSGRLAGSRDYNEQFF
NA	NA	TRBJ1-3	TRBV30	TGTGCCTGGAGTGTACGGGACACTTCATCTGGAAACACCATATATTTT	CAWSVRDTSSGNTIYF
TRBD2	once	TRBJ2-1	TRBV19	TGTGCCAGTAGTAGGCGGGAGCCTGTTGGAAATGAGCAGTTCTTC	CASSRREPVGNEQFF
NA	NA	TRBJ1-2	TRBV6-5	TGTGCCAGCACTTCGGACAAGAACTATGGCTACACCTTC	CASTSDKNYGYTF
TRBD1	NA	TRBJ1-4	TRBV18	TGTGCCAGCTCAGACCGACAGGGAACTAATGAAAAACTGTTTTTT	CASSDRQGTNEKLFF
NA	NA	TRBJ1-2	TRBV9	TGTGCCAGCAGCGTAGCTAACAGGGTGGGTGGCTACACCTTC	CASSVANRVGGYTF
NA	NA	TRBJ1-5	TRBV5-5	TGTGCCAGCAGCTTGCGGACAACCAGCAATCAGCCCCAGCATTTT	CASSLRTTSNQPQHF
NA	NA	TRBJ1-2	TRBV11-2	TGTGCCAGCAGCTTAGATCCCAGTCTTGGCTACACCTTC	CASSLDPSLGYTF
TRBD1	NA	TRBJ1-2	TRBV16	TGTGCCAGCAGCCACAGCCTGACCGGGACAGGGGGATTTGGCTACACCTTC	CASSHSLTGTGGFGYTF
NA	NA	TRBJ2-5	TRBV19	TGTGCCAGTAGTCTCGGTCAGGCCAACCAAGAGACCCAGTACTTC	CASSLGQANQETQYF
NA	NA	TRBJ1-1	TRBV10-3	TGTGCCGTCACAGGAGGCACTGAAGCTTTCTTT	CAVTGGTEAFF
TRBD1	once	TRBJ1-2	TRBV7-2	TGTGCCAGCAGTCTCGGACAGGGGGCGCTGGGCTACACCTTC	CASSLGQGALGYTF
NA	NA	TRBJ1-1	TRBV12-3/TRBV12-4	TGTGCCAGCAGTTTCGGGGAGGGTGAAGCTTTCTTT	CASSFGEGEAFF
NA	NA	TRBJ2-7	TRBV6-2/TRBV6-3	TGTGCCAGCAGTTACCCCAGTACCGAGCAGTACTTC	CASSYPSTEQYF
NA	NA	TRBJ1-2	TRBV24-1	TGTGCCATCGCAGGGAAGAGAGGCTATGGCTACACCTTC	CAIAGKRGYGYTF
NA	NA	TRBJ1-2	TRBV4-3	TGCGCCAGCAGCCAAGGAATCTCCAGGGGAATTGGCTACACCTTC	CASSQGISRGIGYTF
TRBD2	NA	TRBJ2-1	TRBV6-6	TGTGCCAGCAGTTTCAGCGGGGCTTCCTACAATGAGCAGTTCTTC	CASSFSGASYNEQFF